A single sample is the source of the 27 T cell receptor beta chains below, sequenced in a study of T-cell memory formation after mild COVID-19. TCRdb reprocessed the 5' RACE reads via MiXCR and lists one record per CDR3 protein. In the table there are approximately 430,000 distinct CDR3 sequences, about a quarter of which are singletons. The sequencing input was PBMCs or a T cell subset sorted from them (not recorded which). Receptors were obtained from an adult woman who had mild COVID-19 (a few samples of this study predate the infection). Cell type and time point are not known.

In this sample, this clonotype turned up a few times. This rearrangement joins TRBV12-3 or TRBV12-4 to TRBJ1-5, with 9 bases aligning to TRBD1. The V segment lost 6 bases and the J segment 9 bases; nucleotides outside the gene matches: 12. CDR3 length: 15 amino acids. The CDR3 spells CASRLKTGGSMPQHF. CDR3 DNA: TGTGCCAGCAGATTAAAGACAGGGGGATCAATGCCCCAGCATTTT.

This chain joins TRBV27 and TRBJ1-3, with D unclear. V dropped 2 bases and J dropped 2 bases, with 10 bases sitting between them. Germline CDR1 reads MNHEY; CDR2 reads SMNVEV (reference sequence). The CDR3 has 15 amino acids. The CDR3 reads CASSLIGVPGNTIYF. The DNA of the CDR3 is TGTGCCAGCAGTTTAATCGGGGTCCCTGGAAACACCATATATTTT.

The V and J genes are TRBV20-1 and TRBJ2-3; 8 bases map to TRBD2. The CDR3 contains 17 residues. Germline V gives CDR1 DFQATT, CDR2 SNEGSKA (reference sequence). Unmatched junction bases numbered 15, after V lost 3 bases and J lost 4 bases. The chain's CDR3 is CSASDATSGTKADTQYF. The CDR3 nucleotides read TGCAGTGCTAGCGATGCCACTAGCGGCACCAAGGCAGATACGCAGTATTTT.

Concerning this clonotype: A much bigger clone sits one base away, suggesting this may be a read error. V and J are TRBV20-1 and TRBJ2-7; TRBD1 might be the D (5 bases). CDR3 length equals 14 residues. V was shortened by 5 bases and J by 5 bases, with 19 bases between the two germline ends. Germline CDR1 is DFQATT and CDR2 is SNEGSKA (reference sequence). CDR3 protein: CSADQYRSINEQYF. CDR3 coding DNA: TGCAGTGCTGACCAGTACAGGAGCATAAACGAGCAGTACTTC.

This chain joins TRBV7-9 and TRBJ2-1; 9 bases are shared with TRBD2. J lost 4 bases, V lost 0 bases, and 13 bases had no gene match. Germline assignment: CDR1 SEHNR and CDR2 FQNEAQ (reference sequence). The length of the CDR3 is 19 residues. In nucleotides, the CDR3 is TGTGCCAGCAGCTTAGCGTTCCGCCCTCTAGCGGGACCTTACAATGAGCAGTTCTTC. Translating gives CASSLAFRPLAGPYNEQFF.

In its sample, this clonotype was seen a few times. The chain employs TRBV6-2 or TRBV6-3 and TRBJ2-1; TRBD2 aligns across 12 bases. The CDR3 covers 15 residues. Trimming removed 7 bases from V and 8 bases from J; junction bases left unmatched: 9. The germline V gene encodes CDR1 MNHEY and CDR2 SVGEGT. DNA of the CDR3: TGTGCCAGCAACCGACTAGCGGGAGAAGGCCATGAGCAGTTCTTC. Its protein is CASNRLAGEGHEQFF.

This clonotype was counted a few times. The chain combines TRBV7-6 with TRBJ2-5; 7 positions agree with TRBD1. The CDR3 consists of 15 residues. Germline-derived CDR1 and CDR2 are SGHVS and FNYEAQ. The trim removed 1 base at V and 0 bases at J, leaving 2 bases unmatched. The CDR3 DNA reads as TGTGCCAGCAGCTTAGAGGGGGCCTACCAAGAGACCCAGTACTTC. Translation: CASSLEGAYQETQYF.

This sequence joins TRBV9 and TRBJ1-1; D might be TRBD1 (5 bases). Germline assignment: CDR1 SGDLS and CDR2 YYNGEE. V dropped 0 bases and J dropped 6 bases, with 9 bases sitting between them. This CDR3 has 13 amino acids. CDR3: CASSVEGKSEAFF. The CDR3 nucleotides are TGTGCCAGCAGCGTAGAGGGGAAGTCTGAAGCTTTCTTT.

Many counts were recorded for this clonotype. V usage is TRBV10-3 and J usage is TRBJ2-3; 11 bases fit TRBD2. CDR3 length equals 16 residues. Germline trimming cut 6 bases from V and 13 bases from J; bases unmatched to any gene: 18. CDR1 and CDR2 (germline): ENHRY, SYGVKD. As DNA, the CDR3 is TGTGCCATCAGGAGCCTCGGGACTAGCGGCCCCAAGAGCAAGTATTTT. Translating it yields CAIRSLGTSGPKSKYF.

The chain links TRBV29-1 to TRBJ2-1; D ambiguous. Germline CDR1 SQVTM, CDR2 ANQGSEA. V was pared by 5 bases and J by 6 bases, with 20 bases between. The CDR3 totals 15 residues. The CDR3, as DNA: TGCAGCGTTTGTCCCCGGGCCCCTTTCTGCAATGAGCAGTTCTTC. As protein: CSVCPRAPFCNEQFF.

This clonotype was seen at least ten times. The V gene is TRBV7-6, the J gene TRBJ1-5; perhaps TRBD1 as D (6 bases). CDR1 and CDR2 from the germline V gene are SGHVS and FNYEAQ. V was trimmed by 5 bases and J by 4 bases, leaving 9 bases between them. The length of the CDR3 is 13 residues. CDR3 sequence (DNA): TGTGCCAGCAGCCGGGACATTAATCAGCCCCAGCATTTT. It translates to CASSRDINQPQHF.

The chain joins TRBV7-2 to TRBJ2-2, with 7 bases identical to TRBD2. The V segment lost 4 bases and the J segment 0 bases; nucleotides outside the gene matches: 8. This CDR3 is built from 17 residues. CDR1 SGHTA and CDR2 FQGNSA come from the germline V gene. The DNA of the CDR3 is TGTGCCAGCAGCTCCCATCTGGCGGGAGCGAACACCGGGGAGCTGTTTTTT. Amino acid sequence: CASSSHLAGANTGELFF.

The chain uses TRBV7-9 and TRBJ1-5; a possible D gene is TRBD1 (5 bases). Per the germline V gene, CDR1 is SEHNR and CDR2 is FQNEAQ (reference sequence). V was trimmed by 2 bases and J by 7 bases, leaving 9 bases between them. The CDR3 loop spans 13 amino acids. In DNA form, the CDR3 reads TGTGCCAGCAGCTTACAGGGAAAGCAGCCCCAGCATTTT. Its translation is CASSLQGKQPQHF.

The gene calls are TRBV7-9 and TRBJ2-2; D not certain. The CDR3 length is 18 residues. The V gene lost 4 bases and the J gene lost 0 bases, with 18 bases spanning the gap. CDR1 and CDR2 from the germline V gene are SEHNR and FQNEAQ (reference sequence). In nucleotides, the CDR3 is TGTGCCAGCAGCTCTGTTTTTATGGGGATCGCGAACACCGGGGAGCTGTTTTTT. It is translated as CASSSVFMGIANTGELFF.

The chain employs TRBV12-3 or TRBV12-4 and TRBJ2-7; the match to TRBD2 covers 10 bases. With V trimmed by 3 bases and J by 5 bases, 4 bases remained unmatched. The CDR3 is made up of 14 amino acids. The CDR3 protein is CASSFAGTSDEQYF. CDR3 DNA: TGTGCCAGCAGTTTCGCCGGGACTAGCGACGAGCAGTACTTC.

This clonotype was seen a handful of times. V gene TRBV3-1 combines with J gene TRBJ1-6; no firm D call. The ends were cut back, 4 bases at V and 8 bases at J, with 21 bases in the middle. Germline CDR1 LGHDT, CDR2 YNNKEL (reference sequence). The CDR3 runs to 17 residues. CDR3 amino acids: CASSPAPGRERDSPLHF. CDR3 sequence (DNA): TGTGCCAGCAGCCCCGCTCCAGGAAGGGAACGTGATTCACCCCTCCACTTT.

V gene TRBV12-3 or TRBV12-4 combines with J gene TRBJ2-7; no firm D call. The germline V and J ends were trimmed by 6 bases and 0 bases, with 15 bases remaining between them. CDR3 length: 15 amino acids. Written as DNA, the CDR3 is TGTGCCAGCAGCCAGGACGCTAGGAGCTCCTACGAGCAGTACTTC. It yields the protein CASSQDARSSYEQYF.

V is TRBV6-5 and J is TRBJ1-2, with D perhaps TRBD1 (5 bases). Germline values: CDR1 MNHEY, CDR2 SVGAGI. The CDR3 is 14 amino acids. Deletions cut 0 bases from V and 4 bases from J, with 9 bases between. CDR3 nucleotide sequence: TGTGCCAGCAGTTACTCATCCGGGGCCTATGGCTACACCTTC. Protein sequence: CASSYSSGAYGYTF.

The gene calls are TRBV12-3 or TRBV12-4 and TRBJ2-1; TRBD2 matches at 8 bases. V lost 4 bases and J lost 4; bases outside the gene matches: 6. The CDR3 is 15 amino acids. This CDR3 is CASSYGLASYNEQFF. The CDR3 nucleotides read TGTGCCAGCAGTTACGGACTAGCTTCGTACAATGAGCAGTTCTTC.

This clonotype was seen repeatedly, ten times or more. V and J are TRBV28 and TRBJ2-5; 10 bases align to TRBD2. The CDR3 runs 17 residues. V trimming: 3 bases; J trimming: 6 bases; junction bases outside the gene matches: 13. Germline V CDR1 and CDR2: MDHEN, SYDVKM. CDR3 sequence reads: CASSFPGSGGAEQTQYF. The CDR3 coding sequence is TGTGCCAGCAGTTTCCCGGGGAGCGGGGGGGCCGAGCAGACCCAGTACTTC. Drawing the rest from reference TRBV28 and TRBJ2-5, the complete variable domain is DVKVTQSSRYLVKRTGEKVFLECVQDMDHENMFWYRQDPGLGLRLIYFSYDVKMKEKGDIPEGYSVSREKKERFSLILESASTNQTSMYLCASSFPGSGGAEQTQYFGPGTRLLVL.

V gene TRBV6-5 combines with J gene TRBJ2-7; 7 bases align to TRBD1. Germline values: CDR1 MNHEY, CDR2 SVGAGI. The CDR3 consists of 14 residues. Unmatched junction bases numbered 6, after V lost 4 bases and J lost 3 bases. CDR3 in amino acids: CASSFDRDRYEQYF. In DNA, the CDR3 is TGTGCCAGCAGTTTCGACAGGGATCGCTACGAGCAGTACTTC.

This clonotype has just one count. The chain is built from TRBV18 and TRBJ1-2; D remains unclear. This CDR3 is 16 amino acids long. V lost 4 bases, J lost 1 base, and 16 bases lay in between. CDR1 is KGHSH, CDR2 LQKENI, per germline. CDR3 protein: CASSRAAADLNYGYTF. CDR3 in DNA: TGTGCCAGCTCACGAGCGGCAGCAGACCTTAACTATGGCTACACCTTC.

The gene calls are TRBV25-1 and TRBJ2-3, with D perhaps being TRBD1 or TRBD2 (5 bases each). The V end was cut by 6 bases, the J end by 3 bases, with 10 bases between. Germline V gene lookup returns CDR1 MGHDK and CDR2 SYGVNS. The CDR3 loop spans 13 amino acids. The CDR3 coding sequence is TGTGCCAGCAGGGGGACGGGGACAGATACGCAGTATTTT. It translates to CASRGTGTDTQYF. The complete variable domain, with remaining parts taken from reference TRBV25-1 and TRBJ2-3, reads EADIYQTPRYLVIGTGKKITLECSQTMGHDKMYWYQQDPGMELHLIHYSYGVNSTEKGDLSSESTVSRIRTEHFPLTLESARPSHTSQYLCASRGTGTDTQYFGPGTRLTVL.

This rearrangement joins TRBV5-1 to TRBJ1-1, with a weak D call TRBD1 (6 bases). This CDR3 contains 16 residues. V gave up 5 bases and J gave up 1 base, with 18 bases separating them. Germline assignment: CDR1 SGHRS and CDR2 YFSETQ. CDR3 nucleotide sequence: TGCGCCAGCAGAGACCCAGGGGCCTACCCGAACACTGAAGCTTTCTTT. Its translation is CASRDPGAYPNTEAFF.

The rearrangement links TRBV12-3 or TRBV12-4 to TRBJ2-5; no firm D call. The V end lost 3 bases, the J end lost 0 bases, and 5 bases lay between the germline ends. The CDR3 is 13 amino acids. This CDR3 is CASSLVHQETQYF. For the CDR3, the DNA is TGTGCCAGCAGTTTGGTGCACCAAGAGACCCAGTACTTC.

The CDR3 nucleotides are TGTGCCAGCAGCTTCTCGGGGCGGTGGGACGAGCAGTACTTC. Encoded protein: CASSFSGRWDEQYF. This rearrangement joins TRBV7-2 to TRBJ2-7, with D perhaps TRBD1 or TRBD2 (5 bases each). This CDR3 contains 14 residues. CDR1 is SGHTA, CDR2 FQGNSA, per germline. V was trimmed by 3 bases and J by 5 bases, leaving 14 bases between them.

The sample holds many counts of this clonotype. The CDR3 loop reads CASSQAGGPTDTQYF. CDR3 coding DNA: TGTGCCAGCAGCCAAGCGGGGGGCCCCACAGATACGCAGTATTTT. The rearrangement links TRBV7-7 to TRBJ2-3; 9 positions agree with TRBD2. The CDR3 contains 15 residues. V dropped 5 bases and J dropped 2; count of bases not matched to a gene: 5. Germline assignment: CDR1 SSHAT and CDR2 FNYEAQ (reference sequence).